What follows describes a single T cell receptor beta chain. Its cognate antigen has yet to be identified. The CDR3 extends 3 residues past the end of the read, so its final part is completed from the germline J gene. CVID samples and control samples contributed equivalent amounts of genomic DNA as sequencing input. For every sample, a 60 bp segment covering the rearranged TCRbeta CDR3 region was amplified and then sequenced. The immunoSEQ assay, a bias-corrected multiplex PCR with high-throughput sequencing, was employed for TCRbeta amplification. Processing in the source paper ran as follows. Each unique nucleotide sequence was treated as a clone and annotated with V, D and J genes, copy number and frequency. Sequences were labeled productive if in frame, and non-productive if out of frame or containing stop codons. As previously described, Shannon's entropy was used to calculate clonality. The predicted amino acid sequences of productive clones were used to derive the mean CDR3 Kyte-Doolittle hydropathy. The R hclust function was used to hierarchically cluster scaled V gene usage with Manhattan distance and complete linkage. To assess clone sharing by CDR3 amino acid sequence, 12 repertoires per group were resampled over 100 rounds. The repertoires were searched for about 70 published EBV-specific TCRbeta sequences and 245 published CMV-specific TCRbeta sequences. Analysis left out a couple of CVID samples that produced under 10,000 sequences, so about 41 CVID repertoires remained. TCRdb provides this immuneACCESS table in a form limited to in-frame rearrangements. Some clones are lacking; in checked studies, under half of them reflect an unresolved V gene, and why the rest are absent is not known. The DNA gave D and trimming, while V, J and clone size come from that table. The data for this sample show around 30,000 clones, each detected more than once. The biggest ten clones account for approximately 3.1% of the sample.

Standard criteria, namely reduction of serum IgG, IgA and/or IgM below the normal range together with specific antibody deficiency, were applied for the diagnosis of CVID. There were almost 45 subjects in the CVID group (around 15 female and approximately 30 male), ranging in age from about 9 to 65 years, with a mean age of 40. Both CVID patients and healthy controls were predominantly of Caucasian heritage. Replacement immunoglobulin therapy had been administered to all CVID subjects for at least one year at the time of study participation. When blood was collected, none of the CVID subjects were ill or on immunomodulatory or immunosuppressive medication. Heparinized peripheral whole blood samples of about 4.5 to 8.5 ml were collected from each donor. TCRbeta CDR3 repertoires were sequenced from genomic DNA of adults with common variable immune deficiency (CVID) and healthy adult controls. Diluted blood was subjected to density centrifugation over Hypaque 1077 or Ficoll-Paque for isolation of peripheral blood mononuclear cells. Genomic DNA was obtained from unsorted mononuclear cells through either Qiagen column purification or a centrifugation-based method.

The data are from a study of T cell clonality in common variable immunodeficiency (dated by TCRdb to about 2015). The study at large found these results: CVID TCRbeta sequences were reported to have fewer deletions and N-nucleotide insertions and to lack highly modified clones with 13 or more V deletions. Increased TCRbeta clonality was found in CVID subjects compared with healthy controls (t-test p = 0.018), with the increase being most characteristic of about a third of subjects. Even though DNA input was equal, the average per sample came to 75,000 to 95,000 unique sequences for controls compared with roughly 30,000 for CVID samples. Correlations between repertoire features and clinical complications were limited by patient heterogeneity within the CVID cohort. According to the authors, finding the cause of the higher clonality in CVID would require sequencing the repertoires of T cell subpopulations. Healthy controls shared more TCRbeta clones with each other than CVID subjects shared among themselves (p < 0.0001).

The CDR3 spans 14 residues, from the cysteine through the phenylalanine. Sequencing covers 33 bases of the CDR3, shown here with the frame starting at base 1. V loses 1 base of germline sequence and J loses 4 bases, and the interval between the two ends is 10 bases. Via the germline V gene, CDR1 is SGHTA and CDR2 FQGTGA. Sequences were obtained from peripheral blood mononuclear cells. Recombination linked TRBV7-3 to TRBJ1-1; a weak D assignment points to TRBD1 (6 bases agree). The sequence was obtained from a human donor with common variable immunodeficiency. This receptor has the CDR3 CASSLMFRGTEAFF. CDR3 bases read: TGTGCCAGCAGCTTAATGTTCAGGGGCACTGAA.